Presented here are 27 T cell receptor beta chains from one specimen sequenced in a study of cytomegalovirus exposure and HLA in healthy donors. The PCR ran on 60 Vbeta and 13 Jbeta primers. The method was immunoSEQ multiplex PCR; TCRdb's version includes in-frame clones alone and lacks a portion of them. Of around 60,000 clones detected, around 75% appear once; the ten largest clones hold less than 25%. Sample: PBMCs. Source of these receptors: a woman aged 40 to 50 in good health and CMV-seropositive.

The chain's CDR3 is CASSDTGVTYEQYF. The CDR3 DNA sequence: TGTGCCAGCAGTGATACAGGAGTCACCTACGAGCAGTACTTC. The J gene is TRBJ2-7, the V gene TRBV6-1; tentative D call: TRBD1 (5 bases). The CDR3 has 14 amino acids. CDR1 MNHNS and CDR2 SASEGT come from the germline V gene. V was cut by 3 bases and J by 2 bases, with 11 bases left in between.

The chain recombines TRBV5-1 with TRBJ2-3; 11 nucleotides align to TRBD2. This CDR3 has 17 residues. With 2 bases clipped from V and 4 bases from J, the junction kept 9 bases outside the gene matches. The V gene's germline CDR1 is SGHRS and CDR2 YFSETQ. The DNA for the CDR3 is TGCGCCAGCAGCTTTAGCGGGGGGGCAAGGGTTGCAGATACGCAGTATTTT. It is translated as CASSFSGGARVADTQYF.

The chain employs TRBV30 and TRBJ1-6; TRBD1 aligns across 8 bases. Germline loops: CDR1 GTSNPN, CDR2 SVGIG (reference sequence). V trimming: 7 bases; J trimming: 3 bases; junction bases outside the gene matches: 5. The CDR3 is 14 amino acids. The DNA of the CDR3 is TGTGCCTACGTAGACAGGGGCTATAATTCACCCCTCCACTTT. This gives the protein CAYVDRGYNSPLHF.

CDR3 loop: CASSQTSGDADTQYF. CDR3 DNA: TGCGCCAGCAGCCAGACTAGCGGGGACGCAGATACGCAGTATTTT. The chain couples TRBV10-2 to TRBJ2-3; 11 positions agree with TRBD2. The CDR3 length is 15 residues. The J segment lost 4 bases and the V segment lost 6 bases, leaving 6 bases of the junction unmatched. CDR1 WSHSY and CDR2 SAAADI come from the germline V gene.

The chain is built from TRBV7-9 and TRBJ2-3; TRBD1 agrees at 8 bases. Unmatched junction bases numbered 9, after V lost 4 bases and J lost 0 bases. The germline V gene has CDR1 SEHNR and CDR2 FQNEAQ (reference sequence). The CDR3 runs to 17 residues. The CDR3 here is CASSSPGGGVSTDTQYF. In DNA form, the CDR3 reads TGTGCCAGCAGCTCCCCAGGGGGCGGGGTCAGCACAGATACGCAGTATTTT.

This clone was picked up one time. This sequence joins TRBV19 and TRBJ1-5; TRBD1 is a possible D gene (5 bases). Trimming took off 2 bases at V and 0 bases at J, with 8 bases between the two ends. Germline assignment: CDR1 LNHDA and CDR2 SQIVND (reference sequence). The CDR3 covers 15 residues. CDR3 region: CASSINRNSNQPQHF. The CDR3 DNA sequence: TGTGCCAGTAGTATAAACAGGAATAGCAATCAGCCCCAGCATTTT.

The gene calls are TRBV18 and TRBJ1-1; D may be TRBD1 (5 bases). The germline CDR1 and CDR2 sequences are KGHSH and LQKENI. V lost 6 bases, J lost 3 bases, and 17 bases lay in between. The CDR3 length is 15 residues. CDR3 amino acids: CASSRNQGVDTEAFF. DNA for the CDR3: TGTGCCAGCTCCCGGAACCAGGGTGTGGACACTGAAGCTTTCTTT.

The chain uses TRBV4-1 and TRBJ2-2, with 7 bases matching TRBD2. Germline-derived CDR1 and CDR2 are MGHRA and YSYEKL. J lost 7 bases, V lost 3 bases, and 14 bases had no gene match. The CDR3 has 17 amino acids. CDR3 residues: CASSHPLGEGRVGELFF. CDR3 coding DNA: TGCGCCAGCAGCCACCCCCTGGGGGAGGGGCGGGTCGGGGAGCTGTTTTTT.

This clone was counted ten times or more. The chain couples TRBV6-4 to TRBJ2-1; tentatively, D is TRBD2 (7 bases). V gave up 3 bases and J gave up 1 base, with 10 bases separating them. The CDR3 has 15 amino acids. Germline V lookup: CDR1 MRHNA, CDR2 SNTAGT. CDR3 DNA: TGTGCCAGCAGTGATCGGGGGGCATCCTACAATGAGCAGTTCTTC. This codes for CASSDRGASYNEQFF.

This chain connects TRBV5-1 to TRBJ2-7, with 7 bases that match TRBD1. The length of the CDR3 is 14 residues. Germline CDR1 reads SGHRS; CDR2 reads YFSETQ. The V gene end was trimmed by 0 bases and the J gene end by 4 bases; junction bases not matched to a gene: 4. CDR3 bases: TGCGCCAGCAGCTTGGACAGGGGTGGGTACGAGCAGTACTTC. Its translation is CASSLDRGGYEQYF.

The V gene is TRBV5-1, the J gene TRBJ1-6, with D tentatively TRBD1 (6 bases). The germline V gene encodes CDR1 SGHRS and CDR2 YFSETQ. CDR3 length equals 14 residues. With 0 bases removed from V and 8 bases from J, the gap between germline ends came to 9 bases. The CDR3 region has the DNA TGCGCCAGCAGCTTGGGAGGGGGAGATTCACCCCTCCACTTT. Translating it yields CASSLGGGDSPLHF.

This clone appeared a few times. V gene TRBV5-4 combines with J gene TRBJ1-1; 7 nucleotides line up with TRBD1. Unmatched junction bases numbered 7, after V lost 4 bases and J lost 1 base. Per germline, CDR1 SGHNT and CDR2 YYREEE (reference sequence). The CDR3 contains 15 residues. As DNA, the CDR3 is TGTGCCAGCAGCAAATCGACAGGGACGAACACTGAAGCTTTCTTT. It is translated as CASSKSTGTNTEAFF.

This chain connects TRBV28 to TRBJ1-2, with D possibly being TRBD1 (6 bases). The germline V gene encodes CDR1 MDHEN and CDR2 SYDVKM. CDR3 size: 14 residues. V lost 5 bases and J 8 bases, leaving 18 bases between the germline ends. In DNA form, the CDR3 reads TGTGCCAGCAGTCCATCGGGCAGGGGACACGGCTACACCTTC. It is translated as CASSPSGRGHGYTF.

The chain couples TRBV5-1 to TRBJ1-1; D is ambiguous. The CDR3 has 13 residues. The ends were cut back, 5 bases at V and 0 bases at J, with 8 bases in the middle. Germline lookup yields CDR1 SGHRS and CDR2 YFSETQ. The CDR3 spells CASSWRLNTEAFF. CDR3 DNA: TGCGCCAGCAGTTGGAGATTGAACACTGAAGCTTTCTTT.

V and J are TRBV2 and TRBJ1-4; 7 nucleotides match TRBD1. The CDR3 sequence is 12 residues long. Trimming cost V 7 bases and J 8 bases; bases outside gene matches: 4. Germline loops: CDR1 SNHLY, CDR2 FYNNEI. The CDR3 protein is CASTWDREKLFF. The CDR3 coding sequence is TGTGCCAGCACCTGGGACAGAGAAAAACTGTTTTTT.

This clone was picked up a small number of times. The rearrangement uses TRBV7-2 and TRBJ2-7, with 8 positions matching TRBD2. In germline, CDR1 is SGHTA, CDR2 FQGNSA. V lost 3 bases to trimming and J lost 7 bases; unmatched junction nucleotides: 11. The CDR3 runs to 15 residues. This chain's CDR3 is CASSFYSGVQREQYF. The CDR3 coding sequence is TGTGCCAGCAGCTTCTATAGCGGGGTCCAGAGGGAGCAGTACTTC. Full variable domain (remainder filled in from reference TRBV7-2 and TRBJ2-7): GAGVSQSPSNKVTEKGKDVELRCDPISGHTALYWYRQSLGQGLEFLIYFQGNSAPDKSGLPSDRFSAERTGGSVSTLTIQRTQQEDSAVYLCASSFYSGVQREQYFGPGTRLTVT.

The chain combines TRBV25-1 with TRBJ2-3; TRBD1 matches at 9 bases. Per germline, CDR1 MGHDK and CDR2 SYGVNS. V gave up 5 bases and J gave up 3 bases; unmatched junction bases: 12. The CDR3 contains 17 residues. The CDR3 loop reads CASSTDRGTFGTDTQYF. CDR3 DNA sequence: TGTGCCAGCAGTACTGACAGGGGGACCTTCGGGACAGATACGCAGTATTTT.

In its sample, this clone was seen a few times. The chain joins TRBV6-4 to TRBJ2-2; D may be TRBD2 (6 bases). Germline V gives CDR1 MRHNA, CDR2 SNTAGT. CDR3 length equals 15 residues. Trimming stripped 2 bases from V and 4 bases from J, with 11 bases between. The CDR3 loop is CASSDAGLPTGELFF. DNA of the CDR3: TGTGCCAGCAGTGACGCGGGACTCCCCACCGGGGAGCTGTTTTTT.

The chain joins TRBV15 to TRBJ1-4; D unclear. Germline V lookup: CDR1 LNHNV, CDR2 YYDKDF (reference sequence). The CDR3 runs to 17 residues. V lost 0 bases and J 8 bases, leaving 19 bases between the germline ends. CDR3 nucleotide sequence: TGTGCCACCAGCAGAGATACCCCCGGTGAAAGCGTAGAAAAACTGTTTTTT. Its translation is CATSRDTPGESVEKLFF.

This clone was detected only a few times. The rearrangement uses TRBV5-1 and TRBJ2-1; D unclear. Trimming stripped 1 base from V and 2 bases from J, with 7 bases between. The germline V gene encodes CDR1 SGHRS and CDR2 YFSETQ. The CDR3 contains 14 residues. CDR3 residues: CASSLIGAYNEQFF. The DNA of the CDR3 is TGCGCCAGCAGCTTGATCGGAGCCTACAATGAGCAGTTCTTC.

This sequence joins TRBV5-4 and TRBJ2-7, with 9 bases matching TRBD2. This CDR3 contains 17 residues. In germline, CDR1 is SGHNT, CDR2 YYREEE (reference sequence). V gave up 4 bases and J gave up 6 bases; unmatched junction bases: 17. In nucleotides, the CDR3 is TGTGCCAGCAGCCCTGGGGGGGGCGGGGGGGCCACTAGCGAGCAGTACTTC. Translating gives CASSPGGGGGATSEQYF.

V gene TRBV15 combines with J gene TRBJ1-5; TRBD1 is a possible D gene (5 bases). From germline, CDR1 is LNHNV and CDR2 YYDKDF (reference sequence). The CDR3 runs to 16 residues. V lost 0 bases and J lost 1, with 10 bases in between. In nucleotides, the CDR3 is TGTGCCACCAGCAGAGATCGGGGGATAAGCAATCAGCCCCAGCATTTT. Amino acids: CATSRDRGISNQPQHF.

The genes are TRBV5-1 and TRBJ2-3, with D tentatively TRBD2 (5 bases). The CDR3 is 15 amino acids. V lost 1 base, J lost 0 bases, and 9 bases lay in between. Germline V lookup: CDR1 SGHRS, CDR2 YFSETQ. CDR3 nucleotides: TGCGCCAGCAGCTTGTTAGGCGGGAGCACAGATACGCAGTATTTT. Translating gives CASSLLGGSTDTQYF.

J is TRBJ2-1 and V is TRBV19, with 10 bases that match TRBD1. V trimming: 4 bases; J trimming: 7 bases; junction bases outside the gene matches: 4. This CDR3 spans 14 amino acids. Germline loops: CDR1 LNHDA, CDR2 SQIVND (reference sequence). The CDR3 DNA sequence: TGTGCCAGTAGTACCCGGGACAGGGGAAATGAGCAGTTCTTC. This codes for CASSTRDRGNEQFF.

This chain uses TRBV11-3 with TRBJ2-3; 8 bases match TRBD1. V dropped 8 bases and J dropped 6; count of bases not matched to a gene: 4. This CDR3 is built from 12 residues. CDR1 is SGHNT, CDR2 YENEEA, per germline. DNA of the CDR3: TGTGCCAGCCGGACAGGGTTGGATACGCAGTATTTT. Translation: CASRTGLDTQYF.

The chain employs TRBV7-6 and TRBJ2-5; no reliable D call. The DNA end is a closer match to TRBJ2-7, so the J assignment may be wrong. The CDR3 has 15 residues. CDR1 SGHVS and CDR2 FNYEAQ come from the germline V gene. CDR3 protein: CASSLEVNRLSEQYF. In nucleotides, the CDR3 is TGTGCCAGCAGCTTAGAGGTTAACCGGCTAAGCGAGCAGTACTTC.

The chain carries TRBV19 and TRBJ1-2; 9 nucleotides line up with TRBD1. The CDR3 covers 15 residues. Germline values: CDR1 LNHDA, CDR2 SQIVND (reference sequence). The trim removed 3 bases at V and 8 bases at J, leaving 10 bases unmatched. CDR3 nucleotides: TGTGCCAGTAGTATCTCTACAGGGGGCGTCTGGGGCTACACCTTC. Encoded protein: CASSISTGGVWGYTF.